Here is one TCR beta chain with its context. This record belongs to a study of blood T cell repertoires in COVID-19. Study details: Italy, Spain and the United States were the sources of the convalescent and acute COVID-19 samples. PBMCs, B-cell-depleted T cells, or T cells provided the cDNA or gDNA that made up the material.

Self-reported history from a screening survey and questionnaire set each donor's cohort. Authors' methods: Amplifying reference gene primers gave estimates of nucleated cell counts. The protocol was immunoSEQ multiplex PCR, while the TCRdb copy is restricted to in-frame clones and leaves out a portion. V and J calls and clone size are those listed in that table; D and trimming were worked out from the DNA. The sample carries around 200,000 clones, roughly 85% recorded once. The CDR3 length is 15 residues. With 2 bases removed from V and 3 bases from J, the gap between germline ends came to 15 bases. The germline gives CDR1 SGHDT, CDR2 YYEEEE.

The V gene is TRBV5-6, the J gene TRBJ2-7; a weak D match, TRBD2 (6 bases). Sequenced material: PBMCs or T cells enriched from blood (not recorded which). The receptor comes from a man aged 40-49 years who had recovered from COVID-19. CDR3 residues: CASSFGSGRGYEQYF. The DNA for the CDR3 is TGTGCCAGCAGCTTCGGTAGCGGTCGGGGCTACGAGCAGTACTTC.